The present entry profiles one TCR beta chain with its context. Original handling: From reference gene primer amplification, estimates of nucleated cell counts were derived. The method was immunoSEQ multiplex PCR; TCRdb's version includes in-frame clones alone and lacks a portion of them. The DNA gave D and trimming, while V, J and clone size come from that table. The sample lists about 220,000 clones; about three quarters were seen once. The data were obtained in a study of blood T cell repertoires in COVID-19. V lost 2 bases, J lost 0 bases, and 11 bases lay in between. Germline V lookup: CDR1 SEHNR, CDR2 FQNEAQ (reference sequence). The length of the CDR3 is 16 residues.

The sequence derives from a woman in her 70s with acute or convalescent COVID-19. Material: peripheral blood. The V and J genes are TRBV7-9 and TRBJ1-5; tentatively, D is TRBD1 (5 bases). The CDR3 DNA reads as TGTGCCAGCAGCTTACAAAGACAGAGTAGCAATCAGCCCCAGCATTTT. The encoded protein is CASSLQRQSSNQPQHF.